This passage covers 30 T cell receptor beta chains from one sample sequenced in a study of T cells in localized non-small cell lung cancer. Repertoires were generated with immunoSEQ multiplex PCR, while TCRdb's copy carries only in-frame clones and drops some. The sample holds tens of thousands of clones, more than 80% seen once. Sequencing was performed on peripheral blood mononuclear cells, taken before any cancer treatment. The origin of the receptors is a male donor older than 55 with stage II lung adenocarcinoma.

This chain joins TRBV28 and TRBJ1-1, with TRBD1 identical over 7 bases. The CDR3 loop spans 12 amino acids. V trimming: 6 bases; J trimming: 11 bases; junction bases outside the gene matches: 9. The V gene's germline CDR1 is MDHEN and CDR2 SYDVKM. The CDR3 loop reads CASSTGVDKAFF. The DNA of the CDR3 is TGTGCCAGCAGCACAGGGGTTGATAAGGCTTTCTTT.

The V call is TRBV9, the J call TRBJ2-2; 7 bases align to TRBD2. The CDR3 contains 15 residues. CDR1 and CDR2 (germline): SGDLS, YYNGEE. V shed 4 bases, J shed 8 bases, and the junction held 11 bases outside the gene matches. The CDR3 protein is CASSYQTSPVGELFF. As DNA, the CDR3 is TGTGCCAGCAGCTATCAGACTAGCCCCGTAGGGGAGCTGTTTTTT.

This chain connects TRBV4-1 to TRBJ2-6; D is undetermined. Germline lookup yields CDR1 MGHRA and CDR2 YSYEKL. There are 14 residues in the CDR3. Deletions cut 7 bases from V and 3 bases from J, with 10 bases between. The chain's CDR3 is CASTSLGGANVLTF. CDR3 coding DNA: TGCGCCAGCACCTCTTTGGGTGGGGCCAACGTCCTGACTTTC.

The chain joins TRBV4-1 to TRBJ2-7; D is undetermined. Germline V gene sequence: CDR1 MGHRA, CDR2 YSYEKL. The V end lost 0 bases, the J end lost 2 bases, and 8 bases lay between the germline ends. This CDR3 is 14 amino acids long. CDR3 region: CASSQDAVTYEQYF. Written as DNA, the CDR3 is TGCGCCAGCAGCCAAGATGCAGTCACCTACGAGCAGTACTTC.

The chain carries TRBV2 and TRBJ1-1; TRBD1 might be the D (6 bases). The germline gives CDR1 SNHLY, CDR2 FYNNEI. Trimming took off 7 bases at V and 1 base at J, with 13 bases between the two ends. CDR3 length: 14 residues. Written as DNA, the CDR3 is TGTGCCAGCAATGGGTGGGGGCGGAACACTGAAGCTTTCTTT. As protein: CASNGWGRNTEAFF.

V usage is TRBV4-1 and J usage is TRBJ2-2; 7 bases map to TRBD1. Germline lookup yields CDR1 MGHRA and CDR2 YSYEKL. With V trimmed by 4 bases and J by 5 bases, 7 bases remained unmatched. The CDR3 is 15 amino acids. CDR3 protein: CASSPRQGGTGELFF. CDR3 nucleotides: TGCGCCAGCAGCCCTAGACAGGGCGGAACCGGGGAGCTGTTTTTT.

The chain has TRBV14 and TRBJ1-1; a weak D match, TRBD1 (5 bases). V lost 4 bases and J 4 bases, leaving 16 bases between the germline ends. The CDR3 consists of 15 residues. CDR1 SGHDN and CDR2 FVKESK come from the germline V gene. CDR3: CASSLLGGGSTEAFF. CDR3 DNA sequence: TGTGCCAGCAGCCTCCTTGGGGGGGGAAGCACTGAAGCTTTCTTT.

V usage is TRBV19 and J usage is TRBJ1-2; D gene unclear. Looked up from germline, CDR1 is LNHDA and CDR2 is SQIVND (reference sequence). The CDR3 has 12 amino acids. V was clipped by 6 bases and J by 3 bases, with 8 bases between them. The CDR3 is CASSVVHYGYTF. The CDR3 nucleotides are TGTGCCAGTAGCGTAGTCCACTATGGCTACACCTTC.

V gene TRBV7-9 combines with J gene TRBJ1-5; D is uncertain. This CDR3 has 13 amino acids. The ends were cut back, 0 bases at V and 3 bases at J, with 3 bases in the middle. Germline lookup yields CDR1 SEHNR and CDR2 FQNEAQ (reference sequence). DNA of the CDR3: TGTGCCAGCAGCTTAGCGGACAATCAGCCCCAGCATTTT. It yields the protein CASSLADNQPQHF.

This clone was counted a few times. The chain combines TRBV29-1 with TRBJ2-7; perhaps TRBD1 as D (7 bases). The germline gives CDR1 SQVTM, CDR2 ANQGSEA. The CDR3 contains 14 residues. V was cut by 6 bases and J by 0 bases, with 15 bases left in between. CDR3 bases: TGCAGCGTCGCGGGGACAGCTTCCTCCTACGAGCAGTACTTC. It is translated as CSVAGTASSYEQYF.

CDR3 protein: CASSLGGQGTGQAFF. CDR3 bases: TGCGCCAGCAGCTTAGGGGGACAGGGAACGGGACAAGCTTTCTTT. The chain is built from TRBV5-1 and TRBJ1-1, with 9 positions matching TRBD1. J gave up 9 bases and V 2 bases, and 11 bases lay outside the gene matches. From germline, CDR1 is SGHRS and CDR2 YFSETQ. This CDR3 is built from 15 residues.

The chain joins TRBV11-1 to TRBJ2-2; D possibly uses TRBD1 or TRBD2 (6 bases each). Germline assignment: CDR1 SGHAT and CDR2 FQDESV (reference sequence). This CDR3 is 16 amino acids long. V dropped 5 bases and J dropped 4 bases, with 17 bases sitting between them. CDR3 sequence: CASSQLSGAVTGELFF. In DNA, the CDR3 is TGTGCCAGCAGCCAATTGTCGGGGGCAGTCACCGGGGAGCTGTTTTTT.

V usage is TRBV6-5 and J usage is TRBJ1-2, with D possibly TRBD1 on 5 matching bases. The CDR3 is made up of 13 amino acids. The germline V and J ends were trimmed by 6 bases and 0 bases, with 8 bases remaining between them. Germline-derived CDR1 and CDR2 are MNHEY and SVGAGI. CDR3 coding DNA: TGTGCCAGCAGATCACAGGCTAACTATGGCTACACCTTC. This sequence encodes CASRSQANYGYTF.

In regard to this clone: A read error may produce the germline difference seen at one junction end. The V call is TRBV11-2, the J call TRBJ2-5; D possibly uses TRBD1 or TRBD2 (5 bases each). CDR3 length: 15 residues. CDR1 SGHAT and CDR2 FQNNGV come from the germline V gene. The CDR3 coding sequence is TGTGCCAGCAGCTTAGGGGACGGCTACCAGGAGACCCAGTACTTC. As protein: CASSLGDGYQETQYF.

The rearrangement joins TRBV5-1 to TRBJ2-7; D may match TRBD1 or TRBD2 (5 bases each). The CDR3 spans 12 residues. Germline V gene lookup returns CDR1 SGHRS and CDR2 YFSETQ. V lost 4 bases to trimming and J lost 3 bases, with 8 bases between them. The CDR3 DNA follows: TGCGCCAGCAGCGGGACGGTCTACGAGCAGTACTTC. This sequence encodes CASSGTVYEQYF.

CDR3 DNA sequence: TGTGCCAGCAGCTTAGACGCGGAGGCCTATGGCTACACCTTC. Translating gives CASSLDAEAYGYTF. The chain has TRBV7-9 and TRBJ1-2; D is unclear. Per the germline V gene, CDR1 is SEHNR and CDR2 is FQNEAQ (reference sequence). V was pared by 1 base and J by 4 bases, with 10 bases between. The CDR3 has 14 amino acids.

The V gene is TRBV5-5, the J gene TRBJ1-4; no clear D gene. Germline loops: CDR1 SGHKS, CDR2 YYEKEE (reference sequence). This CDR3 spans 13 amino acids. V lost 3 bases, J lost 5 bases, and 8 bases lay in between. The CDR3 bases are TGTGCCAGCAGCTCGGACGCGAATGAAAAACTGTTTTTT. Its translation is CASSSDANEKLFF.

V usage is TRBV7-8 and J usage is TRBJ2-1; the D gene is possibly TRBD2 (6 bases). V gave up 4 bases and J gave up 8 bases, with 12 bases separating them. This CDR3 region has 13 residues. CDR1 and CDR2 (germline): SGHVS, FQNEAQ. In DNA, the CDR3 is TGTGCCAGCAGCTCGGGGGTCAGGGATGAGCAGTTCTTC. Its translation: CASSSGVRDEQFF.

The chain uses TRBV25-1 and TRBJ2-7; 7 bases match TRBD1. The V gene end was trimmed by 4 bases and the J gene end by 4 bases; junction bases not matched to a gene: 4. Germline values: CDR1 MGHDK, CDR2 SYGVNS. CDR3 length equals 13 residues. CDR3 in DNA: TGTGCCAGCAGTGTTGCGACAGGGTACGAGCAGTACTTC. Translating gives CASSVATGYEQYF.

The rearrangement joins TRBV27 to TRBJ2-1, with TRBD2 matching 10 bases. The trim removed 4 bases at V and 5 bases at J, leaving 2 bases unmatched. The germline V gene encodes CDR1 MNHEY and CDR2 SMNVEV (reference sequence). There are 14 residues in the CDR3. The CDR3 coding sequence is TGTGCCAGCAGTTCAGCGGGAGGGAACAATGAGCAGTTCTTC. It specifies CASSSAGGNNEQFF.

The rearrangement joins TRBV7-7 to TRBJ2-1; perhaps TRBD2 as D (6 bases). The CDR3 extends over 14 amino acids. V was pared by 4 bases and J by 5 bases, with 12 bases between. Germline CDR1 SSHAT, CDR2 FNYEAQ (reference sequence). CDR3 in DNA: TGTGCCAGCAGCTCCGGGACTTCTAACAATGAGCAGTTCTTC. This translates into CASSSGTSNNEQFF.

This chain joins TRBV20-1 and TRBJ2-3; D uncertain. V lost 5 bases and J lost 6, with 9 bases in between. This CDR3 contains 11 residues. The germline CDR1 and CDR2 sequences are DFQATT and SNEGSKA (reference sequence). Here the CDR3 reads CSAHHRDTQYF. CDR3 DNA: TGCAGTGCTCACCACCGGGATACGCAGTATTTT.

V gene TRBV14 combines with J gene TRBJ2-6, with unresolved D. This CDR3 contains 14 residues. V was pared by 3 bases and J by 0 bases, with 3 bases between. The germline V gene has CDR1 SGHDN and CDR2 FVKESK. In DNA, the CDR3 is TGTGCCAGCAGCCACTACTCTGGGGCCAACGTCCTGACTTTC. Translating gives CASSHYSGANVLTF.

This chain links TRBV9 with TRBJ2-7; TRBD1 matches at 8 bases. Trimming cost V 3 bases and J 5 bases; bases outside gene matches: 4. This CDR3 spans 13 amino acids. CDR1 and CDR2 (germline): SGDLS, YYNGEE. CDR3 coding DNA: TGTGCCAGCAGCGCCAGACAGGGGAACGAGCAGTACTTC. Translating it yields CASSARQGNEQYF.

The chain carries TRBV28 and TRBJ2-7; D is perhaps TRBD1 or TRBD2 (5 bases each). Trimming shortened V by 6 bases and J by 7 bases, and 16 bases separated the two germline ends. The germline V gene encodes CDR1 MDHEN and CDR2 SYDVKM. CDR3 length equals 13 residues. CDR3 in DNA: TGTGCCAGCAGCTACCCGGGACCCAGGGAGCAGTACTTC. This translates into CASSYPGPREQYF.

The chain joins TRBV15 to TRBJ2-7; possible D gene TRBD2, 5 bases. The ends were cut back, 1 base at V and 5 bases at J, with 12 bases in the middle. The CDR3 is 14 amino acids. In germline, CDR1 is LNHNV, CDR2 YYDKDF (reference sequence). The CDR3 protein is CATSRALTGDEQYF. The CDR3 DNA reads TGTGCCACCAGCAGAGCCCTCACCGGGGACGAGCAGTACTTC.

The chain is built from TRBV6-1 and TRBJ2-5; TRBD1 aligns across 7 bases. CDR1 is MNHNS, CDR2 SASEGT, per germline. V gave up 6 bases and J gave up 4 bases; unmatched junction bases: 2. The CDR3 is 12 residues long. The CDR3 region has the DNA TGTGCCAGCAGACAGGGGATAGAGACCCAGTACTTC. It translates to CASRQGIETQYF.

V usage is TRBV7-9 and J usage is TRBJ1-4; no clear D. The CDR3 runs 16 residues. V lost 1 base to trimming and J lost 0 bases, with 9 bases between them. The germline V gene encodes CDR1 SEHNR and CDR2 FQNEAQ (reference sequence). The CDR3 nucleotides read TGTGCCAGCAGCTTAGACGGGTCTGCAACTAATGAAAAACTGTTTTTT. Its translation is CASSLDGSATNEKLFF.

The chain employs TRBV14 and TRBJ2-1; 13 nucleotides align to TRBD2. This CDR3 is built from 14 residues. V shed 4 bases, J shed 10 bases, and the junction held 4 bases outside the gene matches. Germline CDR1 SGHDN, CDR2 FVKESK. The CDR3 coding sequence is TGTGCCAGCAGCCTCGGGGGACTAGCGGGGGAGCAGTTCTTC. This encodes CASSLGGLAGEQFF. The full variable domain, in which reference TRBV14 and TRBJ2-1 provide the parts outside the CDR3, is EAGVTQFPSHSVIEKGQTVTLRCDPISGHDNLYWYRRVMGKEIKFLLHFVKESKQDESGMPNNRFLAERTGGTYSTLKVQPAELEDSGVYFCASSLGGLAGEQFFGPGTRLTVL.

This chain connects TRBV5-6 to TRBJ2-5; a possible D gene is TRBD2 (5 bases). This CDR3 is built from 14 residues. Between the trimmed V and J ends, which lost 4 bases and 5 bases, there was a span of 15 bases. The germline CDR1 and CDR2 sequences are SGHDT and YYEEEE. The CDR3, as DNA: TGTGCCAGCAGCCCACCAACCGGGGTGGAGACCCAGTACTTC. Protein: CASSPPTGVETQYF.